These 19 T cell receptor beta chains came from one sample sequenced in a study of blood T cell repertoires in COVID-19. Libraries were prepared by immunoSEQ multiplex PCR; TCRdb keeps only in-frame clonotypes and omits some of them. The sample carries 150,000 to 200,000 clones, approximately 82% recorded once. The specimen sequenced was PBMCs or T cells enriched from blood (not recorded which). The receptors stem from a man aged 55 to 70 who had recovered from COVID-19.

This clone was detected once. The chain employs TRBV7-9 and TRBJ2-5, with D possibly being TRBD1 (5 bases). The CDR3 runs to 15 residues. The germline V gene encodes CDR1 SEHNR and CDR2 FQNEAQ (reference sequence). V was shortened by 2 bases and J by 1 base, with 11 bases between the two germline ends. The CDR3 here is CASSLREGAQETQYF. The CDR3 DNA reads TGTGCCAGCAGCTTAAGGGAAGGGGCCCAAGAGACCCAGTACTTC.

This chain joins TRBV30 and TRBJ1-1; D not resolved. Looked up from germline, CDR1 is GTSNPN and CDR2 is SVGIG (reference sequence). The CDR3 totals 11 residues. The germline V and J ends were trimmed by 5 bases and 5 bases, with 9 bases remaining between them. CDR3 nucleotides: TGTGCCTGGTCCCCCGGGACTGAAGCTTTCTTT. Its protein is CAWSPGTEAFF.

The chain employs TRBV6-1 and TRBJ1-2, with D hard to call. CDR3 length equals 14 residues. Per germline, CDR1 MNHNS and CDR2 SASEGT. V was shortened by 3 bases and J by 4 bases, with 12 bases between the two germline ends. CDR3 protein: CASSDLPGPYGYTF. The CDR3 nucleotides read TGTGCCAGCAGTGACCTTCCAGGCCCCTATGGCTACACCTTC.

V and J are TRBV3-1 (or the pseudogene TRBV3-2) and TRBJ2-5; D unclear. V dropped 3 bases and J dropped 0 bases, with 14 bases sitting between them. Germline V lookup: CDR1 LGHDT, CDR2 YNNKEL (reference sequence). The CDR3 runs to 16 residues. CDR3 residues: CASSHGALSYQETQYF. In nucleotides, the CDR3 is TGTGCCAGCAGCCACGGTGCTCTTTCGTACCAAGAGACCCAGTACTTC.

The J gene is TRBJ1-6, the V gene TRBV25-1, with D maybe TRBD1 (5 bases). The CDR3 contains 12 residues. Germline V gene sequence: CDR1 MGHDK, CDR2 SYGVNS. V was trimmed by 8 bases and J by 8 bases, leaving 10 bases between them. The chain's CDR3 is CASDPGDSPLHF. DNA of the CDR3: TGTGCCAGCGACCCGGGGGATTCACCCCTCCACTTT.

The chain has TRBV18 and TRBJ2-7, with TRBD1 identical over 7 bases. J lost 3 bases, V lost 6 bases, and 8 bases had no gene match. CDR3 length equals 14 residues. Germline loops: CDR1 KGHSH, CDR2 LQKENI. The CDR3 sequence is CASSEGAVFYEQYF. The CDR3 DNA is TGTGCCAGCTCCGAGGGGGCGGTTTTCTACGAGCAGTACTTC.

CDR3 region: CASSQYGAGELFF. CDR3 DNA: TGTGCCAGCAGCCAATACGGGGCCGGGGAGCTGTTTTTT. V and J are TRBV16 and TRBJ2-2; maybe TRBD2 (5 bases). Trimming took 1 base from V and 6 from J, leaving 6 bases between them. This CDR3 spans 13 amino acids. The V gene's germline CDR1 is KGHSY and CDR2 FQNENV.

The V and J genes are TRBV2 and TRBJ2-1; the match to TRBD2 covers 13 bases. The germline CDR1 and CDR2 sequences are SNHLY and FYNNEI. CDR3 size: 19 residues. V shed 7 bases and J 0 bases; nucleotides not matched to a gene: 12. CDR3 DNA sequence: TGTGCCAGCAAAGAGAAGGGACTAGCGGGATTGAGCTCCTACAATGAGCAGTTCTTC. Amino acids: CASKEKGLAGLSSYNEQFF.

The rearrangement uses TRBV30 and TRBJ1-2; 9 nucleotides line up with TRBD1. Losses at the gene ends were 8 bases for V and 5 bases for J; bases not matched to a gene: 9. This CDR3 spans 13 amino acids. Germline loops: CDR1 GTSNPN, CDR2 SVGIG (reference sequence). The CDR3 protein is CAGTGPFEYGYTF. CDR3 DNA: TGTGCCGGGACAGGGCCTTTCGAATATGGCTACACCTTC. Using reference TRBV30 and TRBJ1-2 for the parts outside the CDR3, the full variable domain is SQTIHQWPATLVQPVGSPLSLECTVEGTSNPNLYWYRQAAGRGLQLLFYSVGIGQISSEVPQNLSASRPQDRQFILSSKKLLLSDSGFYLCAGTGPFEYGYTFGSGTRLTVV.

The chain links TRBV5-6 to TRBJ2-4, with D tentatively TRBD1 (5 bases). The CDR3 consists of 14 residues. Per the germline V gene, CDR1 is SGHDT and CDR2 is YYEEEE. V shed 4 bases and J shed 5 bases, with 13 bases lying between them. In DNA form, the CDR3 reads TGTGCCAGCAGCATCAGGGTGTTCGAAAACATTCAGTACTTC. Encoded protein: CASSIRVFENIQYF.

The V gene is TRBV7-3, the J gene TRBJ2-1, with 8 bases lining up with TRBD2. CDR3 length: 15 residues. Germline CDR1 and CDR2: SGHTA and FQGTGA. The ends lost 5 bases at V and 0 bases at J; junction bases unmatched: 3. This CDR3 reads CASSASGSSYNEQFF. The DNA of the CDR3 is TGTGCCAGCAGCGCTAGCGGGTCCTCCTACAATGAGCAGTTCTTC.

V usage is TRBV9 and J usage is TRBJ2-1; 10 bases agree with TRBD2. From germline, CDR1 is SGDLS and CDR2 YYNGEE. The junction had 8 bases not matched to a gene; V was cut back by 7 bases and J by 4 bases. This CDR3 contains 15 residues. The CDR3 DNA follows: TGTGCCAGCTCGGGAGGGACTAGCGAGTACAATGAGCAGTTCTTC. Translation: CASSGGTSEYNEQFF.

This clone has a single count. The chain couples TRBV2 to TRBJ1-1, with D tentatively TRBD1 (6 bases). V was shortened by 8 bases and J by 1 base, with 11 bases between the two germline ends. This CDR3 contains 13 residues. CDR1 and CDR2 (germline): SNHLY, FYNNEI. The CDR3 region is CASVQGWNTEAFF. The DNA for the CDR3 is TGTGCCAGCGTACAGGGATGGAACACTGAAGCTTTCTTT. The full variable domain, in which reference TRBV2 and TRBJ1-1 provide the parts outside the CDR3, is EPEVTQTPSHQVTQMGQEVILRCVPISNHLYFYWYRQILGQKVEFLVSFYNNEISEKSEIFDDQFSVERPDGSNFTLKIRSTKLEDSAMYFCASVQGWNTEAFFGQGTRLTVV.

There are many counts of this clone. The rearrangement uses TRBV15 and TRBJ2-3; 9 bases line up with TRBD1. Unmatched junction bases numbered 9, after V lost 5 bases and J lost 3 bases. Germline-derived CDR1 and CDR2 are LNHNV and YYDKDF (reference sequence). This CDR3 spans 16 amino acids. CDR3 region: CATSFSQGARTDTQYF. The CDR3 coding sequence is TGTGCCACCAGCTTTTCACAGGGGGCTAGGACAGATACGCAGTATTTT.

This sequence joins TRBV28 and TRBJ2-1; 13 bases are a match to TRBD2. J was trimmed by 1 base and V by 5 bases; bases with no gene match: 2. The CDR3 sequence is 16 residues long. Per germline, CDR1 MDHEN and CDR2 SYDVKM. The CDR3 coding sequence is TGTGCCAGCAGTCGACTAGCGGGAGGTTCCTACAATGAGCAGTTCTTC. It yields the protein CASSRLAGGSYNEQFF.

The chain joins TRBV9 to TRBJ2-7; D unclear. Germline lookup yields CDR1 SGDLS and CDR2 YYNGEE. The CDR3 covers 14 residues. Trimming pared 5 bases from V and 6 bases from J, leaving 18 bases between. The CDR3 spells CASSRTPLSLEQYF. The DNA of the CDR3 is TGTGCCAGCAGTCGTACACCTTTATCCCTCGAGCAGTACTTC.

Here the CDR3 reads CASSGTGIGNSPLHF. DNA of the CDR3: TGTGCCAGTAGCGGGACAGGGATCGGGAATTCACCCCTCCACTTT. The chain links TRBV19 to TRBJ1-6; 9 nucleotides agree with TRBD1. The junction had 7 bases not matched to a gene; V was cut back by 6 bases and J by 7 bases. Germline loops: CDR1 LNHDA, CDR2 SQIVND (reference sequence). The CDR3 sequence is 15 residues long.

The CDR3 DNA sequence: TGCAGCGTTGAAGGCGGGGATAATGAAAAACTGTTTTTT. Its protein product is CSVEGGDNEKLFF. The rearrangement links TRBV29-1 to TRBJ1-4; D gene ambiguous. Germline CDR1 and CDR2: SQVTM and ANQGSEA. This CDR3 spans 13 amino acids. The germline V and J ends were trimmed by 1 base and 4 bases, with 7 bases remaining between them.

The chain has TRBV7-3 and TRBJ2-2, with a possible D match to TRBD2 (7 bases). The CDR3 runs to 15 residues. Germline lookup yields CDR1 SGHTA and CDR2 FQGTGA. V was clipped by 1 base and J by 9 bases, with 15 bases between them. The DNA of the CDR3 is TGTGCCAGCAGCTTAAAACAGGGCGGGGGACGGGAGCTGTTTTTT. It translates to CASSLKQGGGRELFF.